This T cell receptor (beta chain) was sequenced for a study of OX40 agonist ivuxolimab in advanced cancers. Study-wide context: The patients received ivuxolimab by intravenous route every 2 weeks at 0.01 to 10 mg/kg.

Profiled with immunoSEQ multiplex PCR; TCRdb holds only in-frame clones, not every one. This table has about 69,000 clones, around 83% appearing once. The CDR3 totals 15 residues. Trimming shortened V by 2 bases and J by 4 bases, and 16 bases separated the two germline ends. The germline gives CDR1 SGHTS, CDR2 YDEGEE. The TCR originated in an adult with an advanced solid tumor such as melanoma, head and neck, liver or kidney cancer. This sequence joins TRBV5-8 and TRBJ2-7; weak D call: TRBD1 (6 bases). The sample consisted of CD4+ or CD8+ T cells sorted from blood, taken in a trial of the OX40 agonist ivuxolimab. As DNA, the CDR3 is TGTGCCAGCAGCTTCGACGACAGGTCTGCATACGAGCAGTACTTC. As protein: CASSFDDRSAYEQYF.